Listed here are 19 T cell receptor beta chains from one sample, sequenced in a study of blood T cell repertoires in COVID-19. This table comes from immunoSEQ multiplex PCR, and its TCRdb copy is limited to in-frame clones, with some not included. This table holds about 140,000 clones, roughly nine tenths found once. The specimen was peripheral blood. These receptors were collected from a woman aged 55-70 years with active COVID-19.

The CDR3 spells CASGLTGNDEQYF. The CDR3 DNA reads as TGTGCCAGCGGTTTAACTGGTAATGACGAGCAGTACTTC. This chain uses TRBV11-3 with TRBJ2-7; D unclear. Trimming took 8 bases from V and 5 from J, leaving 16 bases between them. There are 13 residues in the CDR3. Germline V lookup: CDR1 SGHNT, CDR2 YENEEA.

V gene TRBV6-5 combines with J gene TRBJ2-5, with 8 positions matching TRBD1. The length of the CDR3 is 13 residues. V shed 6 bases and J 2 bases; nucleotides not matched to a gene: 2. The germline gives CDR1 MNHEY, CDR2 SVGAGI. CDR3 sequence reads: CASRRDRQETQYF. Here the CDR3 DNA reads TGTGCCAGCAGGCGGGACAGGCAAGAGACCCAGTACTTC.

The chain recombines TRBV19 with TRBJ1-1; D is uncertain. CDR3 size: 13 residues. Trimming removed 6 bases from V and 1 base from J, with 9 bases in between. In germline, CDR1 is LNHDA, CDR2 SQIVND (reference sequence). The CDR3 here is CASSFSWNTEAFF. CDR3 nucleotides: TGTGCCAGTAGCTTCTCTTGGAACACTGAAGCTTTCTTT.

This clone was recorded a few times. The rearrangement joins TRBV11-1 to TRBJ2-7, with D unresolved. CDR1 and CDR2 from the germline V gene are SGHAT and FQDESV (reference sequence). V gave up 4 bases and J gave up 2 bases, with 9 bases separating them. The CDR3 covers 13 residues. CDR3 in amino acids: CASSWQHPYEQYF. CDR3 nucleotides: TGTGCCAGCAGCTGGCAACACCCCTACGAGCAGTACTTC.

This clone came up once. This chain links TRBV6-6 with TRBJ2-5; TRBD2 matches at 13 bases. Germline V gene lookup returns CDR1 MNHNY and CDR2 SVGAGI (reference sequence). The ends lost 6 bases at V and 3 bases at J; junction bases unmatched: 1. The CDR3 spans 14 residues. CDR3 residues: CASRGLAGKETQYF. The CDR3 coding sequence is TGTGCCAGCAGGGGACTAGCGGGAAAAGAGACCCAGTACTTC.

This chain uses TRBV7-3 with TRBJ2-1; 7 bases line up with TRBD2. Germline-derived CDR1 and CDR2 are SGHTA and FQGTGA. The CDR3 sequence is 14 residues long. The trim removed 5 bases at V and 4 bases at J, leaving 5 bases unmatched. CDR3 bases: TGTGCCAGCAGCATACTAGCGACATACAATGAGCAGTTCTTC. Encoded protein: CASSILATYNEQFF.

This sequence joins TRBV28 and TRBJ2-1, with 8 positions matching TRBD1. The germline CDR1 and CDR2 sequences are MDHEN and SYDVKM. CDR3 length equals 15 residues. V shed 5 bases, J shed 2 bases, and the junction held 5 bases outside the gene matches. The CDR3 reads CASSRRDRPYNEQFF. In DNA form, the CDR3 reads TGTGCCAGCAGTCGCCGGGACAGGCCCTACAATGAGCAGTTCTTC.

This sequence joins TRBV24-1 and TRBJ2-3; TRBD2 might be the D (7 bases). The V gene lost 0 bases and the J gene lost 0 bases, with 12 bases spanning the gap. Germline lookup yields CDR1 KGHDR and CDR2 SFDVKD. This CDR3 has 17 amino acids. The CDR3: CATSDLRGGGSTDTQYF. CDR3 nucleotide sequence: TGTGCCACCAGTGATTTGCGAGGGGGAGGGAGCACAGATACGCAGTATTTT.

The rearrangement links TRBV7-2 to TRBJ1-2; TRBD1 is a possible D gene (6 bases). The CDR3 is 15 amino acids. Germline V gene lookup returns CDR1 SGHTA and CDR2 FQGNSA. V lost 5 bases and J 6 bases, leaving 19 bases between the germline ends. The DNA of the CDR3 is TGTGCCAGCAGCCGGGCGGTGGGGGCCTCAGATGGCTACACCTTC. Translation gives CASSRAVGASDGYTF.

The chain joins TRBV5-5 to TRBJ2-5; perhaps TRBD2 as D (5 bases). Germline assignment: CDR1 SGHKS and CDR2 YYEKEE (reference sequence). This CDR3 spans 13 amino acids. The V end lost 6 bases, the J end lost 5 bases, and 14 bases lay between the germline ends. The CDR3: CASTPGFGETQYF. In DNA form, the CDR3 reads TGTGCCAGCACCCCGGGATTCGGGGAGACCCAGTACTTC.

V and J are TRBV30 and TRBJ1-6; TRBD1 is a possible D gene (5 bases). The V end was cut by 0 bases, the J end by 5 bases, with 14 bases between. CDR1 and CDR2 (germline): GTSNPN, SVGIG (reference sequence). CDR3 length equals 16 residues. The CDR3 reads CAWSVLGGFNNSPLHF. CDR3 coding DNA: TGTGCCTGGAGTGTGTTGGGGGGTTTCAATAATTCACCCCTCCACTTT.

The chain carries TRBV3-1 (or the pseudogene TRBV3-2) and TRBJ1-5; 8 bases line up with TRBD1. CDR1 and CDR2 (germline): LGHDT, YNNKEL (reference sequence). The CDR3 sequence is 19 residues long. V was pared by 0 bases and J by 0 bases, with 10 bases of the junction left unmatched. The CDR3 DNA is TGTGCCAGCAGCCAAGACCGGGACAGGTGTGACTATAGCAATCAGCCCCAGCATTTT. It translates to CASSQDRDRCDYSNQPQHF.

DNA of the CDR3: TGTGCCAGTAGTGGGGAGGGGAACACTGAAGCTTTCTTT. Its translation: CASSGEGNTEAFF. The chain uses TRBV19 and TRBJ1-1; D gene uncertain. This CDR3 has 13 amino acids. V lost 5 bases to trimming and J lost 1 base, with 8 bases between them. Germline V gives CDR1 LNHDA, CDR2 SQIVND (reference sequence).

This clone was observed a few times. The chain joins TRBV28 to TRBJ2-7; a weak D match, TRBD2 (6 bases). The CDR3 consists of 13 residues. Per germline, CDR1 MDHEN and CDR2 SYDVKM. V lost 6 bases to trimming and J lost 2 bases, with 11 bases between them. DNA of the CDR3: TGTGCCAGCAGGCGGAGGGCTGCCTACGAGCAGTACTTC. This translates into CASRRRAAYEQYF. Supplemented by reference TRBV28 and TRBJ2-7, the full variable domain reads DVKVTQSSRYLVKRTGEKVFLECVQDMDHENMFWYRQDPGLGLRLIYFSYDVKMKEKGDIPEGYSVSREKKERFSLILESASTNQTSMYLCASRRRAAYEQYFGPGTRLTVT.

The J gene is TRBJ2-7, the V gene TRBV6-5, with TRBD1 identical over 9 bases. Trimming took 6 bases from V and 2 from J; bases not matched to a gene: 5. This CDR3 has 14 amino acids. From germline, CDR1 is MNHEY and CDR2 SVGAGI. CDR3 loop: CASRRQGGPYEQYF. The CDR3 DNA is TGTGCCAGCAGGCGACAGGGGGGCCCCTACGAGCAGTACTTC.

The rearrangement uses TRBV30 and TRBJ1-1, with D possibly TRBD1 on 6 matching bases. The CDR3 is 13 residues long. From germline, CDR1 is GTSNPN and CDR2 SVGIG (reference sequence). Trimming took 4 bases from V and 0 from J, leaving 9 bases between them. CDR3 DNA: TGTGCCTGGACCGGGACAATGAACACTGAAGCTTTCTTT. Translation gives CAWTGTMNTEAFF.

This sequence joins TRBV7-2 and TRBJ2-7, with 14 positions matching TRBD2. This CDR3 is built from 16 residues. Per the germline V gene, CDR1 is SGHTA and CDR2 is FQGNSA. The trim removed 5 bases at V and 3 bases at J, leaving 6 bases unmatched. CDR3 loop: CASSARGLAGVYEQYF. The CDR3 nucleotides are TGTGCCAGCAGCGCACGGGGACTAGCGGGAGTCTACGAGCAGTACTTC.

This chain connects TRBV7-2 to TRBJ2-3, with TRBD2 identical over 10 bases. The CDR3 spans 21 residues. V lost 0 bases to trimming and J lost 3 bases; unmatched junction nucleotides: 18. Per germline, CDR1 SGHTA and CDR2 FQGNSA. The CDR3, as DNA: TGTGCCAGCAGCTTAGCTATCGGGACTAGCGCAATTACCTGGGGAACAGATACGCAGTATTTT. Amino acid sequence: CASSLAIGTSAITWGTDTQYF.

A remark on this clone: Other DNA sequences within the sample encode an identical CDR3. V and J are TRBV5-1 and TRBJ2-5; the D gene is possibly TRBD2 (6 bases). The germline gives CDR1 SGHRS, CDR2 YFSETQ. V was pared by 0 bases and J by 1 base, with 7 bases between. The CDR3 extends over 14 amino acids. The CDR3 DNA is TGCGCCAGCAGCTTGGCGGGAGTCCAAGAGACCCAGTACTTC. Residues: CASSLAGVQETQYF.